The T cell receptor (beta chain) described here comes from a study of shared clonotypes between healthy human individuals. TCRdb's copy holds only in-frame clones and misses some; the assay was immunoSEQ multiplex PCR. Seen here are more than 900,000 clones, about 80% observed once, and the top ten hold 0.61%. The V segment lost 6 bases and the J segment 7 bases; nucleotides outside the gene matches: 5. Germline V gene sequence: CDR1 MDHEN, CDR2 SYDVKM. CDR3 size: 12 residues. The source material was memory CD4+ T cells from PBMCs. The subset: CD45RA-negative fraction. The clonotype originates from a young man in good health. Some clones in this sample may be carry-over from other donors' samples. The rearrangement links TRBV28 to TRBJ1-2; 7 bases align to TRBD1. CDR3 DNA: TGTGCCAGCAGCGACACAGGGGTTGGCTACACCTTC. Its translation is CASSDTGVGYTF.